The 4 T cell receptor beta chains below all came from one sample that was sequenced in a study of cytomegalovirus exposure and HLA in healthy donors. The PCR ran on 60 Vbeta and 13 Jbeta primers. This table comes from immunoSEQ multiplex PCR, and its TCRdb copy is limited to in-frame clones, with some not included. This table holds about 110,000 clones, roughly 73% found once. Material for sequencing was PBMCs. These receptors were collected from a man younger than 45 in good health and CMV-seronegative.

The genes are TRBV2 and TRBJ2-7; tentative D call: TRBD1 (7 bases). Between the trimmed V and J ends, which lost 3 bases and 5 bases, there was a span of 17 bases. This CDR3 comprises 15 residues. From germline, CDR1 is SNHLY and CDR2 FYNNEI. The CDR3 DNA is TGTGCCAGCAGTGACCGCGGGACAGTGGGGGACGAGCAGTACTTC. Translating gives CASSDRGTVGDEQYF.

This chain connects TRBV7-2 to TRBJ1-1, with D perhaps matching TRBD1 (5 bases). Trimming pared 4 bases from V and 0 bases from J, leaving 12 bases between. The CDR3 runs to 15 residues. The germline V gene has CDR1 SGHTA and CDR2 FQGNSA. The CDR3, as DNA: TGTGCCAGCAGCTCCTACGGCAGGGTGAACACTGAAGCTTTCTTT. This translates into CASSSYGRVNTEAFF.

This chain connects TRBV28 to TRBJ1-6, with 9 positions matching TRBD1. This CDR3 region has 14 residues. The J segment lost 9 bases and the V segment lost 5 bases, leaving 5 bases of the junction unmatched. Germline-derived CDR1 and CDR2 are MDHEN and SYDVKM. CDR3 in DNA: TGTGCCAGCAGTCCCAGACAGGGGGGTTCACCCCTCCACTTT. Translation: CASSPRQGGSPLHF. The variable domain in full, with the rest retrieved from reference TRBV28 and TRBJ1-6, is DVKVTQSSRYLVKRTGEKVFLECVQDMDHENMFWYRQDPGLGLRLIYFSYDVKMKEKGDIPEGYSVSREKKERFSLILESASTNQTSMYLCASSPRQGGSPLHFGNGTRLTVT.

The rearrangement uses TRBV2 and TRBJ2-2; 14 nucleotides match TRBD2. Germline V CDR1 and CDR2: SNHLY, FYNNEI. The CDR3 has 18 residues. J gave up 7 bases and V 3 bases, and 10 bases lay outside the gene matches. The CDR3 bases are TGTGCCAGCAGTGAGGGACTAGCGGGAGTTACCGACGTCGGGGAGCTGTTTTTT. This gives the protein CASSEGLAGVTDVGELFF. Together with reference TRBV2 and TRBJ2-2, the CDR3 gives the full variable domain: EPEVTQTPSHQVTQMGQEVILRCVPISNHLYFYWYRQILGQKVEFLVSFYNNEISEKSEIFDDQFSVERPDGSNFTLKIRSTKLEDSAMYFCASSEGLAGVTDVGELFFGEGSRLTVL.